Below are 18 T cell receptor gamma chains sequenced from a single sample in a study of gamma-delta chains in newborns, infants, children. TCRdb re-identified clones in the reads via CATT. The table shows about 980 gamma-chain clones, with about 39% occurring only once. The sequencing sample was made of blood. The receptors originated from a child who was a newborn, infant or young child, either healthy, febrile or measles-vaccinated (not recorded which).

In this sample, this clone is large (0.1 to 1%). The identical CDR3 is also encoded by other nucleotide sequences in the sample. The J gene is TRGJP, the V gene TRGV9. TCRdb supplies no J gene; here it was assigned by aligning the nucleotide sequence to germline. Germline CDR1 GITISATS, CDR2 ISYDGTV (reference sequence). The CDR3 totals 15 residues. Trimming removed 3 bases from V and 5 bases from J; junction bases left unmatched: 1. The CDR3, as DNA: TGTGCCTTGTGGGAGAAAGAGTTGGGCAAAAAAATCAAGGTATTT. Translated, it gives CALWEKELGKKIKVF.

A remark on this clone: The sample carries other DNA sequences with the same CDR3. The rearrangement links TRGV9 to TRGJP. No J gene is reported in TCRdb; it was inferred here by comparing the DNA with germline. CDR1 GITISATS and CDR2 ISYDGTV come from the germline V gene (reference sequence). CDR3 length equals 15 residues. Trimming took 5 bases from V and 7 from J; bases not matched to a gene: 5. CDR3 in DNA: TGTGCCTTGTGGGGAGAGGAGTTGGGCAAAAAAATCAAGGTATTT. Amino acids: CALWGEELGKKIKVF.

Only a few counts were recorded for this clone. This specimen includes other DNA sequences encoding the same CDR3. V usage is TRGV9 and J usage is TRGJP. The J gene, absent from TCRdb, was called here by matching the DNA to germline. The CDR3 is 16 amino acids. Germline V gives CDR1 GITISATS, CDR2 ISYDGTV (reference sequence). Trimming at V came to 0 bases and at J to 6 bases, leaving 2 bases not matched to a gene. The CDR3 protein is CALWEVGELGKKIKVF. CDR3 in DNA: TGTGCCTTGTGGGAGGTGGGAGAGTTGGGCAAAAAAATCAAGGTATTT.

This clone appeared a few times. This same CDR3 is encoded by further DNA sequences in the sample. The J gene is TRGJ1 or TRGJ2, the V gene TRGV2. In the absence of a J gene in TCRdb, the DNA was matched to germline to assign it here. Germline V gene sequence: CDR1 EGSNGY, CDR2 YDSYNSKV. Trimming at V came to 0 bases and at J to 7 bases, leaving 6 bases not matched to a gene. This CDR3 has 13 amino acids. The CDR3 spells CATWDGPGYKKLF. The DNA for the CDR3 is TGTGCCACCTGGGACGGGCCGGGGTATAAGAAACTCTTT.

This clone was counted between two and nine times. CDR3: CATWDANYYKKLF. The CDR3, as DNA: TGTGCCACCTGGGATGCGAATTATTATAAGAAACTCTTT. The chain uses TRGV8 and TRGJ1 or TRGJ2. Germline CDR1 VENAVY, CDR2 YDSYNSRV. The J segment lost 0 bases and the V segment lost 3 bases, leaving 2 bases of the junction unmatched. CDR3 length: 13 residues.

Judged by abundance, this clone is large. This probably arose from a read error, given a far larger clone one base away. This same CDR3 is encoded by further DNA sequences in the sample. V gene TRGV9 combines with J gene TRGJP. The J gene comes from matching the DNA to germline here; TCRdb lacks it. Per the germline V gene, CDR1 is GITISATS and CDR2 is ISYDGTV (reference sequence). Trimming took 0 bases from V and 5 from J; bases not matched to a gene: 1. The CDR3 loop spans 16 amino acids. CDR3 bases: TGTGCCTTGTGGGAGGTGGAAGAGTTGGGCAAAAAAATCAAGGTATTT. This gives the protein CALWEVEELGKKIKVF.

For the CDR3, the DNA is TGTGCCTTGTGGGAGGTGGTGTTGGGCAAAAAAATCAAGGTATTT. It specifies CALWEVVLGKKIKVF. The rearrangement links TRGV9 to TRGJP. TCRdb gives no J gene; it was assigned here by matching the DNA to germline. J was trimmed by 9 bases and V by 0 bases; bases with no gene match: 2. The germline V gene has CDR1 GITISATS and CDR2 ISYDGTV (reference sequence). The CDR3 is 15 residues long.

This clone has only a few counts. Given a far larger clone just one base away, this is likely a sequencing read error. The same CDR3 also results from other DNA sequences found in this sample. The chain links TRGV9 to TRGJP. TCRdb leaves out the J gene; it was filled in here by matching the DNA to germline. This CDR3 spans 16 amino acids. CDR1 and CDR2 from the germline V gene are GITISATS and ISYDGTV (reference sequence). As DNA, the CDR3 is TGTGCCTTGTGGGAGGTGCAAGAGTTAGGCAAAAAAATCAAGGTATTT. It codes for CALWEVQELGKKIKVF.

This clone was observed a few times. This chain connects TRGV9 to TRGJP. TCRdb offers no J gene call, so here the DNA was matched to germline to obtain one. Germline assignment: CDR1 GITISATS and CDR2 ISYDGTV (reference sequence). V was pared by 5 bases and J by 8 bases, with 6 bases of the junction left unmatched. This CDR3 comprises 15 residues. CDR3 residues: CALWVYKLGKKIKVF. The CDR3 DNA is TGTGCCTTGTGGGTTTATAAGTTGGGCAAAAAAATCAAGGTATTT.

Concerning this clone: Relative to the germline gene, one junction end is altered; a read error may explain this. The gene calls are TRGV9 and TRGJP. The J gene, not given by TCRdb, was assigned here from a germline match of the nucleotide sequence. This CDR3 contains 17 residues. Looked up from germline, CDR1 is GITISATS and CDR2 is ISYDGTV (reference sequence). The chain's CDR3 is CALWEVQEELGKKTKVF. In DNA form, the CDR3 reads TGTGCCTTGTGGGAGGTGCAGGAAGAGTTGGGCAAAAAAACCAAGGTATTT.

Relative to its sample, this clone is large (0.1 to 1%). Within the sample, other DNA sequences also encode this same CDR3. This sequence joins TRGV3 and TRGJ1 or TRGJ2. TCRdb gives no J gene; it was assigned here by matching the DNA to germline. V shed 1 base and J 3 bases; nucleotides not matched to a gene: 9. This CDR3 contains 15 residues. Germline CDR1 VTNTFY, CDR2 YDVSTARD (reference sequence). The CDR3 here is CATWDRLAIYYKKLF. DNA of the CDR3: TGTGCCACCTGGGACAGATTGGCCATTTATTATAAGAAACTCTTT.

Regarding this clone: Sequence at one end of the junction differs from germline and may be a read error. This CDR3 is CALWENPQGLGKKIKVF. DNA of the CDR3: TGTGCCTTGTGGGAGAACCCCCAAGGGTTGGGCAAAAAAATCAAGGTATTT. The V call is TRGV9, the J call TRGJP. No J gene is reported in TCRdb; it was inferred here by comparing the DNA with germline. CDR3 size: 17 residues. The germline gives CDR1 GITISATS, CDR2 ISYDGTV (reference sequence).

By proportion, this clone is large. This sample includes further DNA sequences coding for the same CDR3. The rearrangement uses TRGV9 and TRGJP. No J segment appears in TCRdb, so it was assigned here by matching the sequence to germline. Germline V lookup: CDR1 GITISATS, CDR2 ISYDGTV (reference sequence). J gave up 10 bases and V 3 bases, and 0 bases lay outside the gene matches. CDR3 length equals 13 residues. DNA of the CDR3: TGTGCCTTGTGGGAGTTGGGCAAAAAAATCAAGGTATTT. Translating it yields CALWELGKKIKVF.

The sample holds a few counts of this clone. This chain uses TRGV9 with TRGJ1 or TRGJ2. The CDR3 is 13 residues long. Trimming took 2 bases from V and 3 from J; bases not matched to a gene: 4. CDR1 GITISATS and CDR2 ISYDGTV come from the germline V gene (reference sequence). The CDR3: CALWEALYYKKLF. CDR3 bases: TGTGCCTTGTGGGAGGCCCTTTATTATAAGAAACTCTTT.

This clone was seen once. At the DNA level, this CDR3 is encoded by other sequences in the same sample as well. The chain joins TRGV9 to TRGJP. TCRdb is silent on the J gene; assignment here came from matching the DNA to germline. CDR3 length equals 17 residues. The trim removed 1 base at V and 4 bases at J, leaving 4 bases unmatched. CDR1 and CDR2 (germline): GITISATS, ISYDGTV (reference sequence). The CDR3 DNA is TGTGCCTTGTGGGAGGTACCACAAGAGTTGGGCAAAAAAATCAAGGTATTT. It is translated as CALWEVPQELGKKIKVF.

About this clone: It is unclear where the CDR3 begins or ends on the DNA, so no DNA is shown, and the CDR3 is as TCRdb lists it. The sample has other DNA sequences that encode this CDR3 too. The V gene is given as TRGV4, and no J gene call is available. The V gene's germline CDR1 is EGSTGY and CDR2 YDSYTSSV. The CDR3 has 20 residues if both end residues are counted. CDR3 region: CATWDGPIIRNSLVAYKKLF.

Comment on this clone: Since a far larger clone is one base different, this is likely a read error. The chain links TRGV9 to TRGJP. Germline matching of the DNA provided the J gene here, since TCRdb leaves it blank. Germline loops: CDR1 GITISATS, CDR2 ISYDGTV (reference sequence). CDR3 size: 15 residues. The CDR3 coding sequence is TGTGCCTCGTGGGAGCAAGAGTTGGGCAAAAAAATCAAGGTATTT. This codes for CASWEQELGKKIKVF.

Only a few counts were recorded for this clone. V usage is TRGV4 and J usage is TRGJP1. TCRdb supplies no J gene; here it was assigned by aligning the nucleotide sequence to germline. The CDR3 sequence is 13 residues long. CDR1 is EGSTGY and CDR2 is YDSYTSSV in the germline V gene. With 6 bases clipped from V and 4 bases from J, the junction kept 5 bases outside the gene matches. The CDR3 reads CATWPITGWFKIF. Written as DNA, the CDR3 is TGTGCCACCTGGCCCATCACTGGTTGGTTCAAGATATTT.